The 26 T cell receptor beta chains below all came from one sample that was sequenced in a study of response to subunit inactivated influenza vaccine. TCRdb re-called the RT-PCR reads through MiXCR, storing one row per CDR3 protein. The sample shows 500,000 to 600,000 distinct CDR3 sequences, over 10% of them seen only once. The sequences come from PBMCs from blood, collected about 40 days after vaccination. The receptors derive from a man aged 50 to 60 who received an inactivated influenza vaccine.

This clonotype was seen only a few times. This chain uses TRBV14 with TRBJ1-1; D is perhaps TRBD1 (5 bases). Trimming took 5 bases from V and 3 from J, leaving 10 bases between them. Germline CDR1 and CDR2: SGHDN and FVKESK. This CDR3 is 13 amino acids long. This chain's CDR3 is CASSWGLYTEAFF. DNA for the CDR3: TGTGCCAGCAGCTGGGGACTGTACACTGAAGCTTTCTTT. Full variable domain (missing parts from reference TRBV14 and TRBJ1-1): EAGVTQFPSHSVIEKGQTVTLRCDPISGHDNLYWYRRVMGKEIKFLLHFVKESKQDESGMPNNRFLAERTGGTYSTLKVQPAELEDSGVYFCASSWGLYTEAFFGQGTRLTVV.

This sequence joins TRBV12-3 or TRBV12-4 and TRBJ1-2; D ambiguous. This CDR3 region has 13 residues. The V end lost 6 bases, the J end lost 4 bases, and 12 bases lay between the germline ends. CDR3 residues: CASSLNNGYGYTF. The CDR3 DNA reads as TGTGCCAGCAGCCTCAACAATGGCTATGGCTACACCTTC.

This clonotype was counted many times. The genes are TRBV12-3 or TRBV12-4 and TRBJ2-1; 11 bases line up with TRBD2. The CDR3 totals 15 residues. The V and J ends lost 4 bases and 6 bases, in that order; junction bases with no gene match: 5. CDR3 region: CASSSLAGGLNEQFF. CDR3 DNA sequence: TGTGCCAGCAGTTCCCTAGCGGGGGGCCTCAATGAGCAGTTCTTC.

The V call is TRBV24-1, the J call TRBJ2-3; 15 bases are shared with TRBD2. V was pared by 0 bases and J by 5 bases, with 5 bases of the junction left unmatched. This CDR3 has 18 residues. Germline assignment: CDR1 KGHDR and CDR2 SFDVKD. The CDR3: CATSDLPRTSGGGDTQYF. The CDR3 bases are TGTGCCACCAGTGATTTGCCTCGGACTAGCGGGGGGGGAGATACGCAGTATTTT.

The CDR3 spells CASSSDRGPVYEQYF. CDR3 DNA: TGTGCCAGCAGCTCCGACAGGGGGCCAGTGTACGAGCAGTACTTC. V and J are TRBV7-9 and TRBJ2-7; 10 nucleotides match TRBD1. The trim removed 4 bases at V and 4 bases at J, leaving 7 bases unmatched. CDR1 is SEHNR, CDR2 FQNEAQ, per germline (reference sequence). CDR3 length: 15 amino acids.

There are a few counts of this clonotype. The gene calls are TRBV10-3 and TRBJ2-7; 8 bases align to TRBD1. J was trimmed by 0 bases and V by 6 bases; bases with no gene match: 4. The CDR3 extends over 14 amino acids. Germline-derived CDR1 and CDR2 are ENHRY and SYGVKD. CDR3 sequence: CAISRTGSSYEQYF. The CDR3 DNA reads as TGTGCCATCAGCCGGACAGGGAGCTCCTACGAGCAGTACTTC.

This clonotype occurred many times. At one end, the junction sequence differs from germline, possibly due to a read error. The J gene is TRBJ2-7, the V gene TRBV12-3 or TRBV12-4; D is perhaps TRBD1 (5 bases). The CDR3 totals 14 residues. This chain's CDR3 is CASSLDRTSYEQYF. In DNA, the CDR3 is TGTGCCAGCAGCTTAGACAGAACCTCCTACGAGCAGTACTTC.

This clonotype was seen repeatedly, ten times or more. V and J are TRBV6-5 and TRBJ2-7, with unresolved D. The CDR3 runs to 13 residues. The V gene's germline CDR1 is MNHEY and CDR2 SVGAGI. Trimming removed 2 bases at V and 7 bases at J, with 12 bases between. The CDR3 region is CASSYGRNREQYF. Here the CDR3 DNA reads TGTGCCAGCAGTTACGGCCGGAATAGGGAGCAGTACTTC.

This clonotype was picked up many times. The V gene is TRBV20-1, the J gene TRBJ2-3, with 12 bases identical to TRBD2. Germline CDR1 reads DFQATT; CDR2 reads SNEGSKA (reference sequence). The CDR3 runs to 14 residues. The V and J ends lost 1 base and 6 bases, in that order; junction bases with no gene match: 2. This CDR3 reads CSARATSGSDTQYF. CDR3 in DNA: TGCAGTGCTAGAGCGACTAGCGGGAGTGATACGCAGTATTTT.

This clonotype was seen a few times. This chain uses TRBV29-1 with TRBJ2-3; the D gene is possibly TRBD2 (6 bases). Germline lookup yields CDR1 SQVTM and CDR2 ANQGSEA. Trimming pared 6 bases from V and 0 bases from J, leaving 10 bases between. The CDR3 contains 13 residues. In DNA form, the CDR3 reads TGCAGCGTAGGGAGGACTAGCACAGATACGCAGTATTTT. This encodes CSVGRTSTDTQYF.

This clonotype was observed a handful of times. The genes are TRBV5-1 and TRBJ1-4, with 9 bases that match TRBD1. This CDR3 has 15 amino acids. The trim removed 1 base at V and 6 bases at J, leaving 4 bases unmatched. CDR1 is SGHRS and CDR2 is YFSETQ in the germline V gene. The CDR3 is CASSLTGGRDEKLFF. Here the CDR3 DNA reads TGCGCCAGCAGCTTGACAGGGGGCAGGGATGAAAAACTGTTTTTT.

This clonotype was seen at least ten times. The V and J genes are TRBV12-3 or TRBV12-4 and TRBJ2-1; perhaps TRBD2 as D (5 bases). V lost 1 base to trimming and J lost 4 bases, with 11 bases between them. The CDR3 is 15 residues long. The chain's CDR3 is CASSLEAALYNEQFF. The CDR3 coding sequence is TGTGCCAGCAGTTTAGAAGCGGCCTTATACAATGAGCAGTTCTTC.

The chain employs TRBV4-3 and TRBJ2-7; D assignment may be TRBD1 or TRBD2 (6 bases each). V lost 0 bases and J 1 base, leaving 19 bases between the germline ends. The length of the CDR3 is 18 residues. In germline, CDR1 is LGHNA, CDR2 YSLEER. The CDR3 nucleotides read TGCGCCAGCAGCCAAGATCTAAGGGGGACTGGGTATTCCTACGAGCAGTACTTC. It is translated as CASSQDLRGTGYSYEQYF.

As DNA, the CDR3 is TGTGCCAGCAGCGCCGGGGGGGCCAGCACCGGGGAGCTGTTTTTT. Encoded protein: CASSAGGASTGELFF. V gene TRBV9 combines with J gene TRBJ2-2; 8 nucleotides align to TRBD2. This CDR3 spans 15 amino acids. The germline CDR1 and CDR2 sequences are SGDLS and YYNGEE. The J segment lost 4 bases and the V segment lost 3 bases, leaving 5 bases of the junction unmatched.

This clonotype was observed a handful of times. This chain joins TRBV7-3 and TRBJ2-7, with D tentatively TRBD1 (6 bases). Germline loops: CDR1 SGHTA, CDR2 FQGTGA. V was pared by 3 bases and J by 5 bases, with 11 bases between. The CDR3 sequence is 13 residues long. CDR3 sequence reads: CASSFSQGNEQYF. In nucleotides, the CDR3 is TGTGCCAGCAGCTTTTCGCAGGGGAACGAGCAGTACTTC.

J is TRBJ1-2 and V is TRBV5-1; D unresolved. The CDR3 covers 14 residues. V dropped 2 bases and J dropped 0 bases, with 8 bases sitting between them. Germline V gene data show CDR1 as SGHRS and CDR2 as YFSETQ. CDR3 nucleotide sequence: TGCGCCAGCAGCTTCGGCAATGCTAACTATGGCTACACCTTC. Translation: CASSFGNANYGYTF.

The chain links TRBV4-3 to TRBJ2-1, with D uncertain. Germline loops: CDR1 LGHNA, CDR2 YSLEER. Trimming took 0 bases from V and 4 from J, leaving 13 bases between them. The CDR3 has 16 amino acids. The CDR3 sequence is CASSQDVQRFYNEQFF. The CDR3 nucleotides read TGCGCCAGCAGCCAAGACGTCCAGAGGTTTTACAATGAGCAGTTCTTC.

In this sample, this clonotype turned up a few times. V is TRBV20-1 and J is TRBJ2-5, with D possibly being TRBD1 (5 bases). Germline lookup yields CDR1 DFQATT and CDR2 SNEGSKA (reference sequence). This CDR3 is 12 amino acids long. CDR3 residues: CSMTVGQETQYF. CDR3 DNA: TGCAGCATGACAGTAGGCCAAGAGACCCAGTACTTC.

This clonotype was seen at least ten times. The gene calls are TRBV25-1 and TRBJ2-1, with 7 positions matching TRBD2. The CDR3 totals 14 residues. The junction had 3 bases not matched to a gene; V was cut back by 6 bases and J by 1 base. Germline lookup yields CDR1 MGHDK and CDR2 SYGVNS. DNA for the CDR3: TGTGCCAGCAGCGGGGGGTCTTCCTACAATGAGCAGTTCTTC. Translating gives CASSGGSSYNEQFF.

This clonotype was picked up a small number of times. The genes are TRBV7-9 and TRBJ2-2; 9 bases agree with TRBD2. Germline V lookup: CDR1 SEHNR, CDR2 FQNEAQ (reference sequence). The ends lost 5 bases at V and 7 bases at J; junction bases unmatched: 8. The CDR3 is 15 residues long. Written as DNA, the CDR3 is TGTGCCAGCAGCATTTCTAGCGGGAAGTTCGGGGAGCTGTTTTTT. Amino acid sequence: CASSISSGKFGELFF.

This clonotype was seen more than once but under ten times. This CDR3 is CASSLIAGGPTYEQYF. In nucleotides, the CDR3 is TGTGCCAGCAGTTTGATCGCGGGGGGGCCCACCTACGAGCAGTACTTC. The chain uses TRBV12-3 or TRBV12-4 and TRBJ2-7, with TRBD2 matching 9 bases. The CDR3 covers 16 residues. J lost 2 bases, V lost 3 bases, and 8 bases had no gene match.

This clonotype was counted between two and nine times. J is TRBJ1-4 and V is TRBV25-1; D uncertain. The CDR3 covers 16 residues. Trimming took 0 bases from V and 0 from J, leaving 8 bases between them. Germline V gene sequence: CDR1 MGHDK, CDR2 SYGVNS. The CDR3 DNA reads TGTGCCAGCAGTGAATATGCGGAGTCAACTAATGAAAAACTGTTTTTT. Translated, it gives CASSEYAESTNEKLFF.

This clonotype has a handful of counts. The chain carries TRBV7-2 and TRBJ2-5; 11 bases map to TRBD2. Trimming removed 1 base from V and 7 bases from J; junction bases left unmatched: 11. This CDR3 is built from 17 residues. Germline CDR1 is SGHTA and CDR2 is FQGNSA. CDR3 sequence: CASSLVVVAGGPWTQYF. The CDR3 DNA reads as TGTGCCAGCAGCTTAGTTGTGGTAGCGGGAGGGCCTTGGACCCAGTACTTC. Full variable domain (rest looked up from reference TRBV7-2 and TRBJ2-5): GAGVSQSPSNKVTEKGKDVELRCDPISGHTALYWYRQSLGQGLEFLIYFQGNSAPDKSGLPSDRFSAERTGGSVSTLTIQRTQQEDSAVYLCASSLVVVAGGPWTQYFGPGTRLLVL.

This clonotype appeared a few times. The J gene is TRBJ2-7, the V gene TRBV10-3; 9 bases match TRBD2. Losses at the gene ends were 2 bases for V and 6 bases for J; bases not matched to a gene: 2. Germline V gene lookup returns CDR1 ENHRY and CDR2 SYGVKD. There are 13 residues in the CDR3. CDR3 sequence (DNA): TGTGCCATCAGTGAGAGGCGGGAGGGCGAGCAGTACTTC. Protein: CAISERREGEQYF.

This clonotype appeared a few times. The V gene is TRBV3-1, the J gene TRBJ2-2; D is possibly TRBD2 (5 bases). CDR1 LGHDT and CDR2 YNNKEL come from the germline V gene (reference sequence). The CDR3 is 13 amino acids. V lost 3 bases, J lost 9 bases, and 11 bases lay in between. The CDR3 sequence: CASSHGLQWELFF. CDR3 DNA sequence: TGTGCCAGCAGCCACGGACTCCAGTGGGAGCTGTTTTTT.

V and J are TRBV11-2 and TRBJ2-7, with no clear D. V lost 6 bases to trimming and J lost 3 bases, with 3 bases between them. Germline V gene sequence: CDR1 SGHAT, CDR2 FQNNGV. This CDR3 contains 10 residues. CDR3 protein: CASRSYEQYF. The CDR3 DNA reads TGTGCCAGCAGGAGCTACGAGCAGTACTTC.